Following are 2 T cell receptor beta chains from one sample sequenced in a study of Graves' ophthalmopathy and Graves' hyperthyroidism. CDR3 regions of TCR beta were amplified from RNA transcripts. HTBI primers were used in a first-round RT-PCR, which preceded a second-round multiplex PCR. TCRdb re-analysed the multiplex PCR reads in MiXCR, keeping a single row per CDR3 protein. The repertoire holds 660,000 or so distinct CDR3 sequences, with more than 40% as singletons. Sequenced input: peripheral blood. The receptors derive from an adult man with Graves' ophthalmopathy.

This sequence joins TRBV7-2 and TRBJ1-2; D unclear. The CDR3 consists of 15 residues. V was clipped by 1 base and J by 0 bases, with 9 bases between them. CDR1 and CDR2 from the germline V gene are SGHTA and FQGNSA. The CDR3 here is CASSLGGGTNYGYTF. The CDR3 region has the DNA TGTGCCAGCAGCTTAGGCGGCGGAACTAACTATGGCTACACCTTC.

CDR3 loop: CASSFTRETEQYF. For the CDR3, the DNA is TGTGCCAGCAGTTTTACAAGGGAAACTGAGCAGTACTTC. This chain links TRBV12-3 or TRBV12-4 with TRBJ2-7; unclear D gene. Deletions cut 3 bases from V and 7 bases from J, with 13 bases between. The CDR3 has 13 amino acids.